This passage covers 26 T cell receptor beta chains from one sample sequenced in a study of T cell repertoires in cytomegalovirus infection. TCRdb redid the calling of the reads with MiXCR, one entry per CDR3 protein. The data contain 500,000 or so distinct CDR3 sequences, about 17% of them singletons. Source material: CD8+ T cells from PBMCs. These receptors all stem from a human donor in good health (CMV status not recorded). Some clones in this sample may be carry-over from other donors' samples.

This clonotype was detected once. This clone may be a read error of a much larger clone one base away. As the CDR3 is not closed by the conserved phenylalanine or tryptophan, this likely results from a read error. The J gene is TRBJ2-1, the V gene TRBV11-2; D is perhaps TRBD2 (6 bases). CDR3 length equals 16 residues. Per germline, CDR1 SGHAT and CDR2 FQNNGV. Trimming pared 5 bases from V and 10 bases from J, leaving 24 bases between. CDR3 loop: CASSRSVGLQNLEQFL. As DNA, the CDR3 is TGTGCCAGCAGCCGAAGTGTGGGACTGCAGAACCTCGAGCAGTTCTTA.

The chain has TRBV28 and TRBJ1-4; no clear D. The CDR3 consists of 14 residues. CDR1 MDHEN and CDR2 SYDVKM come from the germline V gene. Trimming removed 3 bases at V and 3 bases at J, with 8 bases between. The CDR3 loop reads CASSLWQANEKLFF. CDR3 nucleotide sequence: TGTGCCAGCAGTTTGTGGCAAGCTAATGAAAAACTGTTTTTT.

Points on this clonotype: Since a much larger clone is just one base distant, this may be a read error. The rearrangement joins TRBV7-3 to TRBJ2-1; TRBD1 is a possible D gene (6 bases). CDR3 size: 15 residues. V dropped 3 bases and J dropped 6 bases, with 15 bases sitting between them. Germline V lookup: CDR1 SGHTA, CDR2 FQGTGA. DNA for the CDR3: TGTGCCAGCAGCTTGGAACTAGGGGGAGTCAATGAGCAGTTCTTC. Encoded protein: CASSLELGGVNEQFF. The full variable domain, its missing parts supplied by reference TRBV7-3 and TRBJ2-1, is GAGVSQTPSNKVTEKGKYVELRCDPISGHTALYWYRQSLGQGPEFLIYFQGTGAADDSGLPNDRFFAVRPEGSVSTLKIQRTERGDSAVYLCASSLELGGVNEQFFGPGTRLTVL.

This clonotype was seen more than once but under ten times. This sequence joins TRBV9 and TRBJ2-1, with 10 bases aligning to TRBD2. The trim removed 3 bases at V and 8 bases at J, leaving 8 bases unmatched. Germline loops: CDR1 SGDLS, CDR2 YYNGEE. The CDR3 sequence is 15 residues long. The CDR3 DNA follows: TGTGCCAGCAGCGCCGGGACTAGCGACCTCCATGAGCAGTTCTTC. Protein: CASSAGTSDLHEQFF.

The chain couples TRBV27 to TRBJ2-7; 13 bases are a match to TRBD2. From germline, CDR1 is MNHEY and CDR2 SMNVEV (reference sequence). The CDR3 has 19 amino acids. The V segment lost 6 bases and the J segment 2 bases; nucleotides outside the gene matches: 16. The CDR3 nucleotides are TGTGCCAGCAGCTCCAGGGGGCGGACCGGGACTAGCGGGGCCTACGAGCAGTACTTC. Its translation: CASSSRGRTGTSGAYEQYF.

This clonotype has only a few counts. V gene TRBV27 combines with J gene TRBJ2-1; D is unclear. V lost 2 bases and J lost 5, with 7 bases in between. CDR3 length: 13 amino acids. Germline CDR1 reads MNHEY; CDR2 reads SMNVEV (reference sequence). The CDR3 reads CASSLTFDNEQFF. CDR3 coding DNA: TGTGCCAGCAGTTTAACTTTTGACAATGAGCAGTTCTTC.

V usage is TRBV5-1 and J usage is TRBJ2-5, with 8 nucleotides matching TRBD1. Trimming at V came to 1 base and at J to 2 bases, leaving 4 bases not matched to a gene. Germline CDR1 is SGHRS and CDR2 is YFSETQ. This CDR3 has 15 residues. The chain's CDR3 is CASSLTGGTQETQYF. The CDR3 DNA reads as TGCGCCAGCAGCTTGACAGGGGGGACGCAAGAGACCCAGTACTTC.

In this sample, this clonotype turned up many times. The genes are TRBV6-1 and TRBJ2-2, with D possibly TRBD2 on 6 matching bases. The CDR3 contains 17 residues. Germline loops: CDR1 MNHNS, CDR2 SASEGT. V was cut by 1 base and J by 1 base, with 13 bases left in between. Here the CDR3 reads CASSEGFWRENTGELFF. The CDR3 nucleotides are TGTGCCAGCAGTGAAGGCTTTTGGCGGGAGAACACCGGGGAGCTGTTTTTT.

This clonotype was found a few times. This chain links TRBV10-2 with TRBJ2-2; 7 nucleotides line up with TRBD1. CDR3 size: 16 residues. V lost 6 bases and J lost 1; bases outside the gene matches: 8. Germline values: CDR1 WSHSY, CDR2 SAAADI. CDR3 sequence (DNA): TGCGCCAGCAGCGAGAGGGGACAGAGGAACACCGGGGAGCTGTTTTTT. Translating it yields CASSERGQRNTGELFF.

There are many counts of this clonotype. The J gene is TRBJ2-7, the V gene TRBV7-8; D is tentatively TRBD1 or TRBD2 (5 bases each). CDR3 size: 16 residues. CDR1 is SGHVS, CDR2 FQNEAQ, per germline. V lost 3 bases and J lost 6, with 21 bases in between. In nucleotides, the CDR3 is TGTGCCAGCAGCTTTGAGATTTCGGGACCGAGAAGCGAGCAGTACTTC. Protein sequence: CASSFEISGPRSEQYF.

V and J are TRBV24-1 and TRBJ1-2; 7 bases fit TRBD1. Looked up from germline, CDR1 is KGHDR and CDR2 is SFDVKD. The CDR3 runs 14 residues. The ends lost 4 bases at V and 5 bases at J; junction bases unmatched: 6. CDR3 bases: TGTGCCACCAGTGACCGAGGGGGCCGTTATGGCTACACCTTC. It translates to CATSDRGGRYGYTF.

This clonotype was recorded at least ten times. V and J are TRBV24-1 and TRBJ2-1, with 10 bases that match TRBD1. The CDR3 consists of 15 residues. Germline-derived CDR1 and CDR2 are KGHDR and SFDVKD. V was clipped by 7 bases and J by 5 bases; unmatched bases: 7. CDR3 in amino acids: CATRTGGGRDNEQFF. CDR3 sequence (DNA): TGTGCCACCAGGACAGGGGGCGGACGGGACAATGAGCAGTTCTTC.

The chain combines TRBV5-1 with TRBJ1-3; maybe TRBD1 (6 bases). The ends were cut back, 0 bases at V and 4 bases at J, with 38 bases in the middle. The CDR3 sequence is 24 residues long. Germline assignment: CDR1 SGHRS and CDR2 YFSETQ. The CDR3 reads CASSLAFSGLHSLEGQGPGNTIYF. As DNA, the CDR3 is TGCGCCAGCAGCTTGGCCTTCTCTGGTTTACACTCATTGGAAGGGCAGGGGCCAGGAAACACCATATATTTT. The variable domain in full, with the rest retrieved from reference TRBV5-1 and TRBJ1-3, is KAGVTQTPRYLIKTRGQQVTLSCSPISGHRSVSWYQQTPGQGLQFLFEYFSETQRNKGNFPGRFSGRQFSNSRSEMNVSTLELGDSALYLCASSLAFSGLHSLEGQGPGNTIYFGEGSWLTVV.

This clonotype was seen only a few times. V and J are TRBV28 and TRBJ2-3, with D possibly TRBD1 on 6 matching bases. Germline-derived CDR1 and CDR2 are MDHEN and SYDVKM. V lost 5 bases to trimming and J lost 5 bases, with 20 bases between them. The CDR3 runs to 16 residues. The CDR3 DNA reads TGTGCCAGCAGTCCAGACTCCCGGGGACATAAAGATACGCAGTATTTT. Its protein product is CASSPDSRGHKDTQYF.

This clonotype occurred a few times. The chain recombines TRBV4-3 with TRBJ2-1, with D perhaps matching TRBD2 (6 bases). Germline V gene sequence: CDR1 LGHNA, CDR2 YSLEER. The CDR3 is 15 amino acids. V dropped 2 bases and J dropped 4 bases, with 12 bases sitting between them. The CDR3 nucleotides are TGCGCCAGCAGCCAATTGGGACTTCCTTACAATGAGCAGTTCTTC. As protein: CASSQLGLPYNEQFF.

Ten or more counts support this clonotype. The chain combines TRBV12-3 or TRBV12-4 with TRBJ2-1; 9 positions agree with TRBD2. Unmatched junction bases numbered 13, after V lost 0 bases and J lost 4 bases. The CDR3 runs 19 residues. CDR3 in amino acids: CASSLARQSGGISYNEQFF. The CDR3 DNA sequence: TGTGCCAGCAGTTTAGCGCGACAAAGCGGGGGGATTTCTTACAATGAGCAGTTCTTC.

The V call is TRBV6-4, the J call TRBJ2-1, with 12 positions matching TRBD2. J was trimmed by 8 bases and V by 4 bases; bases with no gene match: 15. The CDR3 runs 18 residues. Germline loops: CDR1 MRHNA, CDR2 SNTAGT. The CDR3 DNA reads as TGTGCCAGCAGTGCTCTCCCCCTCGCTAGCGGGGGGGGGTATGAGCAGTTCTTC. The encoded protein is CASSALPLASGGGYEQFF.

This clonotype was seen ten or more times. This chain joins TRBV12-3 or TRBV12-4 and TRBJ1-5; 7 bases map to TRBD1. The CDR3 loop spans 15 amino acids. V lost 6 bases, J lost 2 bases, and 7 bases stayed unmatched. The CDR3 here is CASRVEGARNQPQHF. The CDR3 DNA reads as TGTGCCAGCAGGGTTGAGGGGGCCCGCAATCAGCCCCAGCATTTT.

This clonotype was found a few times. The V call is TRBV25-1, the J call TRBJ1-6; D remains unclear. Germline-derived CDR1 and CDR2 are MGHDK and SYGVNS. V was cut by 6 bases and J by 8 bases, with 17 bases left in between. The CDR3 has 15 residues. In DNA, the CDR3 is TGTGCCAGCAGCGATCGCCGAGACGGAGATTCACCCCTCCACTTT. This sequence encodes CASSDRRDGDSPLHF. The full variable domain, rest sourced from reference TRBV25-1 and TRBJ1-6, is EADIYQTPRYLVIGTGKKITLECSQTMGHDKMYWYQQDPGMELHLIHYSYGVNSTEKGDLSSESTVSRIRTEHFPLTLESARPSHTSQYLCASSDRRDGDSPLHFGNGTRLTVT.

This clonotype has ten or more counts. The chain carries TRBV12-3 or TRBV12-4 and TRBJ2-7; D is possibly TRBD1 (6 bases). The CDR3 is 15 residues long. V was clipped by 5 bases and J by 4 bases, with 18 bases between them. This CDR3 is CASSLSTGIEYEQYF. DNA for the CDR3: TGTGCCAGCAGTCTATCGACAGGAATAGAATACGAGCAGTACTTC.

The V and J genes are TRBV6-5 and TRBJ2-7; 7 positions agree with TRBD1. J lost 2 bases, V lost 6 bases, and 7 bases had no gene match. This CDR3 has 14 amino acids. Germline CDR1 is MNHEY and CDR2 is SVGAGI. The CDR3 DNA is TGTGCCAGCAGACCCAGGGGGTCGGCCTACGAGCAGTACTTC. Protein sequence: CASRPRGSAYEQYF.

On this clonotype: One end of the junction fails to match germline, which may point to a read error. The gene calls are TRBV5-1 and TRBJ1-1; a weak D match, TRBD1 (5 bases). Looked up from germline, CDR1 is SGHRS and CDR2 is YFSETQ. The CDR3 length is 14 residues. The CDR3 is CASSVQDLNTVAFF. The DNA for the CDR3 is TGCGCCAGCAGCGTACAGGACTTGAACACTGTAGCTTTCTTT.

This clonotype was seen a handful of times. The chain couples TRBV24-1 to TRBJ2-3, with 11 bases that match TRBD2. The junction had 2 bases not matched to a gene; V was cut back by 3 bases and J by 4 bases. Germline lookup yields CDR1 KGHDR and CDR2 SFDVKD. The CDR3 is 15 residues long. The CDR3 protein is CATSDLAGGSDTQYF. CDR3 in DNA: TGTGCCACCAGTGATCTAGCGGGAGGTTCAGATACGCAGTATTTT.

This clonotype appeared many times. The gene calls are TRBV27 and TRBJ2-7; D is unresolved. Trimming shortened V by 0 bases and J by 4 bases, and 7 bases separated the two germline ends. Per the germline V gene, CDR1 is MNHEY and CDR2 is SMNVEV (reference sequence). The CDR3 covers 13 residues. The CDR3 DNA follows: TGTGCCAGCAGTTTATCCCCCCTATACGAGCAGTACTTC. Its translation is CASSLSPLYEQYF.

This clonotype was counted a few times. This chain joins TRBV5-4 and TRBJ2-1; the match to TRBD1 covers 9 bases. Trimming at V came to 3 bases and at J to 6 bases, leaving 10 bases not matched to a gene. Per germline, CDR1 SGHNT and CDR2 YYREEE (reference sequence). The CDR3 has 16 residues. The CDR3 bases are TGTGCCAGCAGCTCACTCCGGGACAGGGATGGCAATGAGCAGTTCTTC. Its translation is CASSSLRDRDGNEQFF.

V gene TRBV6-5 combines with J gene TRBJ1-6; maybe TRBD1 (6 bases). The CDR3 is made up of 12 amino acids. The V end lost 8 bases, the J end lost 14 bases, and 16 bases lay between the germline ends. Per the germline V gene, CDR1 is MNHEY and CDR2 is SVGAGI. This CDR3 reads CASGGGEGALHF. The CDR3 nucleotides read TGTGCCAGCGGGGGGGGCGAAGGGGCCCTCCACTTT.